The TCR beta chain described here comes from a study of T cell responses to AZD1222 COVID-19 vaccine. Study in general: Pooled samples include second doses given at about 4 or 12 weeks.

Concerning this clone: Its antigen is as yet unknown.

The method was immunoSEQ multiplex PCR; TCRdb's version includes in-frame clones alone and lacks a portion of them. The table records 75,000 to 90,000 clones, 90% to 95% of them present only once. The V gene's germline CDR1 is SNHLY and CDR2 FYNNEI. The V gene lost 7 bases and the J gene lost 8 bases, with 18 bases spanning the gap. The CDR3 is made up of 14 amino acids. Whole-study results and caveats: Only six individuals given AZD1222 were seropositive at baseline. Females made up more of the donors, who were largely white British, and clonal diversity may have come out too low. With two AZD1222 doses given, Spike-specific TCR breadth and depth both rose.

This TCR was recovered from an adult in good health. The sample here was peripheral blood, taken on day 0 of AZD1222 vaccination. The V and J genes are TRBV2 and TRBJ1-3; TRBD1 might be the D (5 bases). This CDR3 reads CASIGTVGVDTIYF. In DNA form, the CDR3 reads TGTGCCAGCATTGGGACGGTGGGAGTAGACACCATATATTTT. The variable domain in full, completed from reference TRBV2 and TRBJ1-3, reads EPEVTQTPSHQVTQMGQEVILRCVPISNHLYFYWYRQILGQKVEFLVSFYNNEISEKSEIFDDQFSVERPDGSNFTLKIRSTKLEDSAMYFCASIGTVGVDTIYFGEGSWLTVV.